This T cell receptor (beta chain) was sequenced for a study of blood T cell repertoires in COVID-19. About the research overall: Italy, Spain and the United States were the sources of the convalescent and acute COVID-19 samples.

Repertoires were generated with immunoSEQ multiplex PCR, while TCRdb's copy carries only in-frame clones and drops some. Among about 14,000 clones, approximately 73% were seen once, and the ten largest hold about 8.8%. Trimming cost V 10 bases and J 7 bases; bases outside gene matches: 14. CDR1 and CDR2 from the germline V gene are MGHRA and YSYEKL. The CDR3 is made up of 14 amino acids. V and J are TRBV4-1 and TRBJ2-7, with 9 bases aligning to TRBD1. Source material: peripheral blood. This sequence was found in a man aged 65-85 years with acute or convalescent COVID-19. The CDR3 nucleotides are TGCGCCATCGGATCTCCGGGACAGGGAAAGGAGCAGTACTTC. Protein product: CAIGSPGQGKEQYF.